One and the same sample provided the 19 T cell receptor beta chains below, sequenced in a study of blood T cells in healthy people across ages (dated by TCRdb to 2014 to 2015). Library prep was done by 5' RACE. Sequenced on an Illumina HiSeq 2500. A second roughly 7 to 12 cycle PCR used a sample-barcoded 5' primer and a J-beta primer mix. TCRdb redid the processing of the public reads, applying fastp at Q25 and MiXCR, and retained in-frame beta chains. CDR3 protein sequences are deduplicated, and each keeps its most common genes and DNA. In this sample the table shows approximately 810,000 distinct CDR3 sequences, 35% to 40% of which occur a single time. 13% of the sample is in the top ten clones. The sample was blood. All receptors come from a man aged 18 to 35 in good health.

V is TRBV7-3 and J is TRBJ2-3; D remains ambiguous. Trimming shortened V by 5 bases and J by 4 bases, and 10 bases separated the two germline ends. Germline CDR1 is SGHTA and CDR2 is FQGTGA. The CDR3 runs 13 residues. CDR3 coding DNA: TGTGCCAGCAGCCCCCTGCCCGCAGATACGCAGTATTTT. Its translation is CASSPLPADTQYF. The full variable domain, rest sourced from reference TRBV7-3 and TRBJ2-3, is GAGVSQTPSNKVTEKGKYVELRCDPISGHTALYWYRQSLGQGPEFLIYFQGTGAADDSGLPNDRFFAVRPEGSVSTLKIQRTERGDSAVYLCASSPLPADTQYFGPGTRLTVL.

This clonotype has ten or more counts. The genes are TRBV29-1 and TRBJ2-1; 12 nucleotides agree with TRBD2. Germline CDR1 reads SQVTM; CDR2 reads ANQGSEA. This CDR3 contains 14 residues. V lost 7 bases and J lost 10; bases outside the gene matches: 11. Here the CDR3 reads CSALIGLAGKEQFF. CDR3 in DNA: TGCAGCGCCCTAATCGGACTAGCGGGGAAGGAGCAGTTCTTC.

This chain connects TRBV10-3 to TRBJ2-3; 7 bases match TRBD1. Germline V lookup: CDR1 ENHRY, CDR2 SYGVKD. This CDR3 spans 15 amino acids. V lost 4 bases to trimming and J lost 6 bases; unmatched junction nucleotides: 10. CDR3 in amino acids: CAISADRETPDTQYF. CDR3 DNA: TGTGCCATCAGTGCCGACAGGGAGACCCCGGATACGCAGTATTTT.

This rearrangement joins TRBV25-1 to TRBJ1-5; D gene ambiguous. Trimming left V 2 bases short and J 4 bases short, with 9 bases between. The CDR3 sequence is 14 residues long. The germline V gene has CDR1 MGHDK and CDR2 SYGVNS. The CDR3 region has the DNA TGTGCCAGCAGTGAAGGAGACATGAATCAGCCCCAGCATTTT. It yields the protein CASSEGDMNQPQHF. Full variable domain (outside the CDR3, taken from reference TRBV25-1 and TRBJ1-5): EADIYQTPRYLVIGTGKKITLECSQTMGHDKMYWYQQDPGMELHLIHYSYGVNSTEKGDLSSESTVSRIRTEHFPLTLESARPSHTSQYLCASSEGDMNQPQHFGDGTRLSIL.

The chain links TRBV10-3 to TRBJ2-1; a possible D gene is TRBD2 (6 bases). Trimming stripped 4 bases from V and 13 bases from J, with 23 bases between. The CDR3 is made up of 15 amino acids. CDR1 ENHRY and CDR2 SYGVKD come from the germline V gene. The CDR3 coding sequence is TGTGCCATCAGTGTAATCGACCACCGACGGGAGACCCAGTTCTTC. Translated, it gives CAISVIDHRRETQFF.

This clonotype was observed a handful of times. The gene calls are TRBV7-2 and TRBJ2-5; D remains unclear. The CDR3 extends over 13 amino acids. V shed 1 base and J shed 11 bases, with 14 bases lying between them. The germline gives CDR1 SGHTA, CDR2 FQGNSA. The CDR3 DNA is TGTGCCAGCAGCTTAGTCGAAATCGATGAGCAGTACTTC. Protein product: CASSLVEIDEQYF. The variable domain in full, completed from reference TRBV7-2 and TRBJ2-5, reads GAGVSQSPSNKVTEKGKDVELRCDPISGHTALYWYRQSLGQGLEFLIYFQGNSAPDKSGLPSDRFSAERTGGSVSTLTIQRTQQEDSAVYLCASSLVEIDEQYFGPGTRLLVL.

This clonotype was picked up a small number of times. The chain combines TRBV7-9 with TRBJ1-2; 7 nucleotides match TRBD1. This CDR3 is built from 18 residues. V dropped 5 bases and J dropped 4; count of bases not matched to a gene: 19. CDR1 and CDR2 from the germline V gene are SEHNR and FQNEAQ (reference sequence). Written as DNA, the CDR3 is TGTGCCAGCAGCCGTTATGAGGGGACAGCCTCCCGGGGCTATGGCTACACCTTC. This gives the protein CASSRYEGTASRGYGYTF. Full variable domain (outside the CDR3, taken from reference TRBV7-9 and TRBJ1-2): DTGVSQNPRHKITKRGQNVTFRCDPISEHNRLYWYRQTLGQGPEFLTYFQNEAQLEKSRLLSDRFSAERPKGSFSTLEIQRTEQGDSAMYLCASSRYEGTASRGYGYTFGSGTRLTVV.

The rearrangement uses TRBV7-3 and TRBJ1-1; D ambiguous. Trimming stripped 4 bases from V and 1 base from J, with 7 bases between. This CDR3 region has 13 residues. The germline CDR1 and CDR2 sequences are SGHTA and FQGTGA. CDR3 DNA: TGTGCCAGCAGCTCTATGCAGAACACTGAAGCTTTCTTT. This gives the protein CASSSMQNTEAFF.

CDR3: CSARDRRAQYEQYF. Written as DNA, the CDR3 is TGCAGTGCTAGAGATAGGCGGGCCCAATACGAGCAGTACTTC. The rearrangement joins TRBV20-1 to TRBJ2-7, with D perhaps matching TRBD2 (5 bases). CDR3 length: 14 amino acids. Germline CDR1 is DFQATT and CDR2 is SNEGSKA (reference sequence). V lost 0 bases to trimming and J lost 4 bases, with 13 bases between them.

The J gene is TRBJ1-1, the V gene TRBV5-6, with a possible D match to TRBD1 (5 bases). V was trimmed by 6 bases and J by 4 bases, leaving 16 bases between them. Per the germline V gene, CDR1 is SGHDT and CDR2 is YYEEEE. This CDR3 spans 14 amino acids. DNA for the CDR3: TGTGCCAGCAATAGGGACCCAACGGGCACTGAAGCTTTCTTT. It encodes CASNRDPTGTEAFF.

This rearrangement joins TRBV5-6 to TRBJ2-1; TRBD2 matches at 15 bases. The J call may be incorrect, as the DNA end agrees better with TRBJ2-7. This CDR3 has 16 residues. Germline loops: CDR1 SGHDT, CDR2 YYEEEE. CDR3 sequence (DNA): TGTGCCAGCAGCCCCGGACTAGCGGGGGGGCGAAATGAGCAGTACTTC. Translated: CASSPGLAGGRNEQYF.

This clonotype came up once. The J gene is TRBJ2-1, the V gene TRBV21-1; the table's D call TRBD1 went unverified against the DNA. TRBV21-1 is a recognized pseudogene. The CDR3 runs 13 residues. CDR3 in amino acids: CASSKGGGYEQFF. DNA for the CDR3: TGTGCCAGCAGCAAAGGTGGGGGCTACGAGCAGTTCTTC.

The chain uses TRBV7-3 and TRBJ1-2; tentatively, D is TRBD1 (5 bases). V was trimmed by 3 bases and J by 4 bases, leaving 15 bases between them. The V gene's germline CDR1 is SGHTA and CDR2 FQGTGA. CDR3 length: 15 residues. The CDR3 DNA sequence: TGTGCCAGCAGCTTGACGGGACGCGGCTCCTATGGCTACACCTTC. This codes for CASSLTGRGSYGYTF.

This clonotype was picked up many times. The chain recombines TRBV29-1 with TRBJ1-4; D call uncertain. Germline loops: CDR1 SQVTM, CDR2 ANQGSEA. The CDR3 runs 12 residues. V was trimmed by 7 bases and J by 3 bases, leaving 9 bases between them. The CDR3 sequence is CSAGRANEKLFF. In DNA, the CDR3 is TGCAGCGCGGGCAGAGCTAATGAAAAACTGTTTTTT.

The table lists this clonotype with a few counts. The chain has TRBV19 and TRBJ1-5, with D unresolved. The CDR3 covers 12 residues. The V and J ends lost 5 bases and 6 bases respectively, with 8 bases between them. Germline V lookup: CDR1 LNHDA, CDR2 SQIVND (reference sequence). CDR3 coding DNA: TGTGCCAGTAGTCGGGGAAGTCAGCCCCAGCATTTT. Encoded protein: CASSRGSQPQHF. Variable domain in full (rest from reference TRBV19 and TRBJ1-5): DGGITQSPKYLFRKEGQNVTLSCEQNLNHDAMYWYRQDPGQGLRLIYYSQIVNDFQKGDIAEGYSVSREKKESFPLTVTSAQKNPTAFYLCASSRGSQPQHFGDGTRLSIL.

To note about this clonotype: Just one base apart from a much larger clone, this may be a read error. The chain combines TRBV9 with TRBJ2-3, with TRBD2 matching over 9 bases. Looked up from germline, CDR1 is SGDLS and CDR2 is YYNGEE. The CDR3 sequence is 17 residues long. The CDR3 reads CASSLRGSGGIADTRYF. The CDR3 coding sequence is TGTGCCAGCAGCCTGCGTGGTAGCGGGGGTATTGCAGATACGCGGTATTTT.

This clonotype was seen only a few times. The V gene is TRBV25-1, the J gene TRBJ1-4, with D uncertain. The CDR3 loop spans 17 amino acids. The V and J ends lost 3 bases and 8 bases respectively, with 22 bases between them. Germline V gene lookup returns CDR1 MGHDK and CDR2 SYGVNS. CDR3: CASSDSKNFLTREKLFF. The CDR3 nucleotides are TGTGCCAGCAGTGACTCAAAAAATTTCCTCACCCGGGAAAAACTGTTTTTT.

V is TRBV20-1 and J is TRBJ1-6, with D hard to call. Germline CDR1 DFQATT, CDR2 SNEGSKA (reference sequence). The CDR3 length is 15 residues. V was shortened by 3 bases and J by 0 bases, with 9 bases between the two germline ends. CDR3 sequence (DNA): TGCAGTGCTAGGTTATCAAGCTCCTATAATTCACCCCTCCACTTT. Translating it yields CSARLSSSYNSPLHF.

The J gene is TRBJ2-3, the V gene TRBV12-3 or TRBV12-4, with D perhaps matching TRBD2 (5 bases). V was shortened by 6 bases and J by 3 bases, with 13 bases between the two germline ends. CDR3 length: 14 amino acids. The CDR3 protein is CASRLSVSTDTQYF. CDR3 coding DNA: TGTGCCAGCAGACTTAGCGTGAGTACAGATACGCAGTATTTT.